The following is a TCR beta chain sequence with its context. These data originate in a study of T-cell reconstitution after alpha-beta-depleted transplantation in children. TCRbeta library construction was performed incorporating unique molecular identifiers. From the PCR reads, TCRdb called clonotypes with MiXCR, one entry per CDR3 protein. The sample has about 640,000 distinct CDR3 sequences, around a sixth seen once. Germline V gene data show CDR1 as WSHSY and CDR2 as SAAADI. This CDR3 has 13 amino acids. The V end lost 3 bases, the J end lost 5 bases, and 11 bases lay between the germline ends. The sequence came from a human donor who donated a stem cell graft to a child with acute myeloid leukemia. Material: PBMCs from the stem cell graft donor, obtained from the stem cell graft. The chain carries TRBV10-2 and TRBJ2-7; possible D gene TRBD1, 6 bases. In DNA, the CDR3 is TGCGCCAGCAGTGACCAGGGGAATAACGAGCAGTACGTC. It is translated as CASSDQGNNEQYV.